The next 10 T cell receptor beta chains were all read from a single sample in a study of vaccination and CD4 T cells after COVID-19. Antigens for these TCRs are unknown. Sequencing of cultured CD4+ T cell DNA used the Oncomine TCR Beta short-read assay. MiXCR, run by TCRdb on the PCR reads, gives a single entry per CDR3 protein. This table holds thousands of distinct CDR3 sequences, 71% found once. The treatment denotes: roughly ten-day PBMC culture with coronavirus spike peptide pools or control peptides (ViraFEST assay). The source material was CD4+ T cells from blood, cultured in vitro. The receptors originated from a human donor who had recovered from COVID-19.

The chain is built from TRBV11-2 and TRBJ1-2; D is unresolved. Germline V CDR1 and CDR2: SGHAT, FQNNGV. This CDR3 has 12 amino acids. Trimming took 4 bases from V and 4 from J, leaving 7 bases between them. The CDR3 nucleotides are TGTGCCAGCAGCTCCAATGCCTATGGCTACACCTTC. This codes for CASSSNAYGYTF. Full variable domain (missing parts from reference TRBV11-2 and TRBJ1-2): EAGVAQSPRYKIIEKRQSVAFWCNPISGHATLYWYQQILGQGPKLLIQFQNNGVVDDSQLPKDRFSAERLKGVDSTLKIQPAKLEDSAVYLCASSSNAYGYTFGSGTRLTVV.

This sequence joins TRBV2 and TRBJ2-3; D possibly matches TRBD1 or TRBD2 (6 bases each). Trimming removed 5 bases from V and 5 bases from J, with 17 bases in between. Germline V gene sequence: CDR1 SNHLY, CDR2 FYNNEI. The CDR3 length is 15 residues. The CDR3 loop is CASSKVSGGVDTQYF. CDR3 sequence (DNA): TGTGCCAGCAGTAAAGTGTCCGGGGGCGTAGATACGCAGTATTTT.

The genes are TRBV5-6 and TRBJ1-5; D unclear. V shed 1 base and J shed 6 bases, with 17 bases lying between them. CDR1 and CDR2 from the germline V gene are SGHDT and YYEEEE. The CDR3 is made up of 16 amino acids. CDR3 residues: CASSLWSAGVSQPQHF. CDR3 in DNA: TGTGCCAGCAGCTTGTGGTCGGCTGGGGTCAGTCAGCCCCAGCATTTT.

This clonotype was recorded only once. The CDR3 is CASKGGLYNSPLHF. As DNA, the CDR3 is TGCGCCTCAAAAGGGGGTCTTTATAATTCACCCCTCCACTTT. The J gene is TRBJ1-6, the V gene TRBV23-1, with a weak D call TRBD1 (6 bases). TRBV23-1 is assigned to the ORF class and has an uncertain function. V dropped 11 bases and J dropped 4 bases, with 15 bases sitting between them. The CDR3 has 14 amino acids.

The chain links TRBV7-2 to TRBJ1-6, with D tentatively TRBD1 (6 bases). CDR1 is SGHTA and CDR2 is FQGNSA in the germline V gene. V was clipped by 5 bases and J by 10 bases, with 18 bases between them. There are 15 residues in the CDR3. CDR3 nucleotide sequence: TGTGCCAGCAGCCCATCAGTTCAGAGGGGGTCACCCCTCCACTTT. Amino acid sequence: CASSPSVQRGSPLHF.

The rearrangement uses TRBV6-5 and TRBJ1-6; possible D gene TRBD1, 6 bases. The CDR3 length is 17 residues. The germline V and J ends were trimmed by 2 bases and 6 bases, with 17 bases remaining between them. CDR1 is MNHEY and CDR2 is SVGAGI in the germline V gene. The CDR3 here is CASSYDLWGAGNSPLHF. The DNA for the CDR3 is TGTGCCAGCAGTTACGATTTGTGGGGGGCAGGTAATTCACCCCTCCACTTT.

The rearrangement uses TRBV19 and TRBJ2-3; 7 bases map to TRBD2. The CDR3 is made up of 17 amino acids. V dropped 4 bases and J dropped 2; count of bases not matched to a gene: 12. In germline, CDR1 is LNHDA, CDR2 SQIVND (reference sequence). CDR3 residues: CASSKKATGGTTDTQYF. Written as DNA, the CDR3 is TGTGCCAGTAGTAAGAAGGCAACGGGGGGTACCACAGATACGCAGTATTTT.

V is TRBV6-1 and J is TRBJ1-5; a weak D match, TRBD1 (5 bases). Looked up from germline, CDR1 is MNHNS and CDR2 is SASEGT. The length of the CDR3 is 14 residues. Trimming removed 2 bases from V and 3 bases from J, with 8 bases in between. The CDR3 sequence: CASSEQGYNQPQHF. The CDR3 DNA reads as TGTGCCAGCAGTGAACAGGGTTACAATCAGCCCCAGCATTTT.

This rearrangement joins TRBV5-4 to TRBJ2-1; 9 bases line up with TRBD1. The CDR3 loop spans 19 amino acids. Looked up from germline, CDR1 is SGHNT and CDR2 is YYREEE (reference sequence). V was clipped by 2 bases and J by 4 bases; unmatched bases: 16. This CDR3 is CASSLDPARDRERYNEQFF. DNA of the CDR3: TGTGCCAGCAGCTTAGACCCTGCCCGGGACAGGGAAAGGTACAATGAGCAGTTCTTC.

The V gene is TRBV6-1, the J gene TRBJ2-3; D might be TRBD1 or TRBD2, each matching 6 bases. V was cut by 4 bases and J by 5 bases, with 10 bases left in between. Germline-derived CDR1 and CDR2 are MNHNS and SASEGT. CDR3 length equals 13 residues. The CDR3 nucleotides read TGTGCCAGCAGTGCCCGGGGGCAAGATACGCAGTATTTT. Residues: CASSARGQDTQYF.